The 18 T cell receptor beta chains in this list originate from one sample, sequenced in a study of shared clonotypes between healthy human individuals. Measured with immunoSEQ multiplex PCR; TCRdb has only the in-frame clones, and not every one. This sample has about 2.3 million clones, with approximately 95% found just once. Sequences were obtained from naive CD4+ T cells from PBMCs. Specified subset: CD45RA+ positively selected. These TCRs come from a man between 18 and 35 years old in good health. Some clones in this sample may be carry-over from other donors' samples.

The CDR3 here is CASSGQAIQNTEAFF. Here the CDR3 DNA reads TGTGCCAGCAGTGGCCAGGCGATCCAGAACACTGAAGCTTTCTTT. The genes are TRBV6-1 and TRBJ1-1, with D unresolved. The V gene lost 4 bases and the J gene lost 1 base, with 13 bases spanning the gap. The CDR3 is 15 residues long. Germline values: CDR1 MNHNS, CDR2 SASEGT.

V and J are TRBV11-2 and TRBJ1-3, with D perhaps TRBD1 (5 bases). V gave up 5 bases and J gave up 0 bases, with 20 bases separating them. The CDR3 is 18 amino acids. Per germline, CDR1 SGHAT and CDR2 FQNNGV. As DNA, the CDR3 is TGTGCCAGCAGCCCCCTTTCGCTTGGGGGACCCTCTGGAAACACCATATATTTT. It yields the protein CASSPLSLGGPSGNTIYF.

This rearrangement joins TRBV7-3 to TRBJ2-5; 9 bases match TRBD2. There are 15 residues in the CDR3. Per germline, CDR1 SGHTA and CDR2 FQGTGA. V trimming: 1 base; J trimming: 2 bases; junction bases outside the gene matches: 2. The CDR3 region is CASSLNSGGQETQYF. CDR3 bases: TGTGCCAGCAGCTTAAACAGCGGGGGGCAAGAGACCCAGTACTTC. The full variable domain, in which reference TRBV7-3 and TRBJ2-5 provide the parts outside the CDR3, is GAGVSQTPSNKVTEKGKYVELRCDPISGHTALYWYRQSLGQGPEFLIYFQGTGAADDSGLPNDRFFAVRPEGSVSTLKIQRTERGDSAVYLCASSLNSGGQETQYFGPGTRLLVL.

The chain recombines TRBV25-1 with TRBJ2-3, with D possibly being TRBD2 (5 bases). This CDR3 has 17 residues. Germline V CDR1 and CDR2: MGHDK, SYGVNS. V lost 3 bases and J 6 bases, leaving 22 bases between the germline ends. The chain's CDR3 is CASSDLGRAGWADTQYF. The CDR3, as DNA: TGTGCCAGCAGTGACCTCGGACGGGCGGGTTGGGCGGATACGCAGTATTTT.

V and J are TRBV11-2 and TRBJ1-4; TRBD1 matches 9 bases. CDR3 length: 17 amino acids. From germline, CDR1 is SGHAT and CDR2 FQNNGV. The J segment lost 0 bases and the V segment lost 1 base, leaving 3 bases of the junction unmatched. Here the CDR3 DNA reads TGTGCCAGCAGCTTAGTGGGACAGGGAGCAACTAATGAAAAACTGTTTTTT. Amino acid sequence: CASSLVGQGATNEKLFF.

The rearrangement uses TRBV11-1 and TRBJ2-5; the match to TRBD1 covers 10 bases. After removal of 5 bases from V and 5 bases from J, the junction contained 11 bases not matched to a gene. Per the germline V gene, CDR1 is SGHAT and CDR2 is FQDESV (reference sequence). The CDR3 spans 16 residues. The CDR3 DNA reads as TGTGCCAGCAGCCCCAGGGACAGGGGCCTTCAGGAGACCCAGTACTTC. The encoded protein is CASSPRDRGLQETQYF.

The chain uses TRBV2 and TRBJ1-2; TRBD1 matches at 10 bases. The CDR3 is 15 amino acids. Per the germline V gene, CDR1 is SNHLY and CDR2 is FYNNEI. With 10 bases clipped from V and 7 bases from J, the junction kept 15 bases outside the gene matches. CDR3 protein: CATEPGDRGLRGYTF. CDR3 coding DNA: TGTGCCACCGAACCCGGCGACAGGGGGCTACGTGGCTACACCTTC.

The CDR3 reads CASSRRRVQETQYF. For the CDR3, the DNA is TGTGCCAGCAGCCGGCGCAGGGTCCAAGAGACCCAGTACTTC. This rearrangement joins TRBV11-1 to TRBJ2-5, with D maybe TRBD1 (5 bases). V lost 5 bases and J lost 1, with 11 bases in between. From germline, CDR1 is SGHAT and CDR2 FQDESV (reference sequence). The CDR3 length is 14 residues.

This chain joins TRBV19 and TRBJ2-3; 8 bases agree with TRBD2. The CDR3 length is 15 residues. Germline CDR1 and CDR2: LNHDA and SQIVND (reference sequence). The trim removed 1 base at V and 6 bases at J, leaving 6 bases unmatched. CDR3 bases: TGTGCCAGTAGTATAGTAGAAGCGGGAGCGGATACGCAGTATTTT. It is translated as CASSIVEAGADTQYF.

V and J are TRBV7-9 and TRBJ2-1; tentatively, D is TRBD1 (7 bases). Trimming took 1 base from V and 11 from J, leaving 18 bases between them. The germline V gene has CDR1 SEHNR and CDR2 FQNEAQ (reference sequence). The CDR3 covers 15 residues. The DNA of the CDR3 is TGTGCCAGCAGCTTAGGTCAGGGGGGTCCTACAAAGCAGTTCTTC. Translation gives CASSLGQGGPTKQFF.

This clone appeared a single time. The chain carries TRBV30 and TRBJ1-3, with TRBD1 matching over 8 bases. Germline trimming cut 0 bases from V and 7 bases from J; bases unmatched to any gene: 14. Germline CDR1 GTSNPN, CDR2 SVGIG (reference sequence). The CDR3 totals 17 residues. Here the CDR3 DNA reads TGTGCCTGGAGTGTACGTCGCTGGAGCCAGGGGGCGAACACCATATATTTT. This gives the protein CAWSVRRWSQGANTIYF. Filled out from reference TRBV30 and TRBJ1-3, the complete variable domain reads SQTIHQWPATLVQPVGSPLSLECTVEGTSNPNLYWYRQAAGRGLQLLFYSVGIGQISSEVPQNLSASRPQDRQFILSSKKLLLSDSGFYLCAWSVRRWSQGANTIYFGEGSWLTVV.

This clone was observed once. The chain links TRBV27 to TRBJ2-7; D might be TRBD2 (6 bases). The germline V and J ends were trimmed by 2 bases and 0 bases, with 11 bases remaining between them. The CDR3 runs to 15 residues. Germline values: CDR1 MNHEY, CDR2 SMNVEV (reference sequence). As DNA, the CDR3 is TGTGCCAGCAGTTTAAGCCGGAGGGGCTCCTACGAGCAGTACTTC. Translated: CASSLSRRGSYEQYF.

The chain links TRBV11-2 to TRBJ2-1; TRBD2 agrees at 9 bases. This CDR3 region has 16 residues. Germline V gene data show CDR1 as SGHAT and CDR2 as FQNNGV. V was clipped by 6 bases and J by 6 bases; unmatched bases: 12. The chain's CDR3 is CASRSASGTSINEQFF. DNA for the CDR3: TGTGCCAGCAGATCCGCATCCGGGACTAGCATCAATGAGCAGTTCTTC.

In its sample, this clone was seen once. The rearrangement links TRBV7-2 to TRBJ1-2, with 7 nucleotides matching TRBD1. J lost 6 bases, V lost 3 bases, and 10 bases had no gene match. Germline V CDR1 and CDR2: SGHTA, FQGNSA. The CDR3 extends over 15 amino acids. The CDR3 nucleotides are TGTGCCAGCAGCTTCCAGCGGCGGGACAGCAATGGCTACACCTTC. Translation: CASSFQRRDSNGYTF. The variable domain in full, with the rest retrieved from reference TRBV7-2 and TRBJ1-2, is GAGVSQSPSNKVTEKGKDVELRCDPISGHTALYWYRQSLGQGLEFLIYFQGNSAPDKSGLPSDRFSAERTGGSVSTLTIQRTQQEDSAVYLCASSFQRRDSNGYTFGSGTRLTVV.

The chain links TRBV27 to TRBJ2-1, with 8 nucleotides matching TRBD2. V lost 5 bases and J lost 5; bases outside the gene matches: 8. This CDR3 comprises 15 residues. Germline V CDR1 and CDR2: MNHEY, SMNVEV (reference sequence). Written as DNA, the CDR3 is TGTGCCAGCAGTCCCTCGGGGGGGCCGAACAATGAGCAGTTCTTC. Amino acid sequence: CASSPSGGPNNEQFF.

V usage is TRBV14 and J usage is TRBJ2-5; D unclear. Germline lookup yields CDR1 SGHDN and CDR2 FVKESK. The CDR3 totals 14 residues. The V end was cut by 5 bases, the J end by 1 base, with 11 bases between. CDR3 nucleotide sequence: TGTGCCAGCAGCGGAAAGGATTTCCAAGAGACCCAGTACTTC. Translated: CASSGKDFQETQYF. Supplemented by reference TRBV14 and TRBJ2-5, the full variable domain reads EAGVTQFPSHSVIEKGQTVTLRCDPISGHDNLYWYRRVMGKEIKFLLHFVKESKQDESGMPNNRFLAERTGGTYSTLKVQPAELEDSGVYFCASSGKDFQETQYFGPGTRLLVL.

The chain employs TRBV28 and TRBJ1-2; D is perhaps TRBD1 (5 bases). Trimming pared 3 bases from V and 4 bases from J, leaving 24 bases between. The CDR3 has 18 amino acids. CDR1 is MDHEN and CDR2 is SYDVKM in the germline V gene. The CDR3 loop reads CASSFLVRGGGITYGYTF. CDR3 nucleotides: TGTGCCAGCAGTTTTCTCGTGCGAGGTGGGGGAATTACCTATGGCTACACCTTC.

V usage is TRBV5-1 and J usage is TRBJ2-1; either TRBD1 or TRBD2 may supply D (5 bases each). Deletions cut 3 bases from V and 8 bases from J, with 15 bases between. Germline loops: CDR1 SGHRS, CDR2 YFSETQ. The CDR3 has 14 amino acids. The CDR3 DNA reads TGCGCCAGCAGCTGGGGACGGGTTGGCGATGAGCAGTTCTTC. Residues: CASSWGRVGDEQFF.